Given below is one T cell receptor (beta chain) in context. What it binds is not known. The sample is drawn from a study of CD8+CD57+ T cells in acquired aplastic anemia. Across the whole study: Quantities of DNA derived from sorted CD4+ and CD8+ cells averaged around 3.2 ug. Study results and caveats: The study identified roughly 29 CD8+ CDR3 sequences shared by patients and controls.

CD8+CD57+ cell expansion, shown by flow cytometry, had occurred in the patients selected for sequencing. Severe acquired aplastic anemia was present in every patient. Blood samples were obtained from patients who had received no prior therapy. Genomic DNA constituted the template upon which TCR beta VDJ and CDR3 profiling was performed. TCRdb independently ran MiXCR on the reads; one entry per CDR3 protein. The sample carries more than 45,000 distinct CDR3 sequences, approximately 54% recorded once. The CDR3 extends over 13 amino acids. V was trimmed by 1 base and J by 6 bases, leaving 8 bases between them. CDR1 and CDR2 (germline): SGHRS, YFSETQ.

J is TRBJ2-1 and V is TRBV5-1; D is uncertain. The clonotype was recovered from a human donor with aplastic anemia. The sample comprised sorted CD4+, CD8+, or CD8+CD57+ T cells (not recorded which) from PBMCs. Here the CDR3 DNA reads TGCGCCAGCAGCTTGAACGGATTCAATGAGCAGTTCTTC. The encoded protein is CASSLNGFNEQFF.